The 15 T cell receptor beta chains reported below all come from one sample, sequenced in a study of blood T cell repertoires in COVID-19. The protocol was immunoSEQ multiplex PCR, while the TCRdb copy is restricted to in-frame clones and leaves out a portion. The repertoire has about 300,000 clones, about four fifths of them found once; the top ten carry roughly 1.5%. Specimen: peripheral blood. The receptors originated from a human donor with COVID-19, enrolled during active disease. The donor label of this sample is uncertain.

The chain couples TRBV1 to TRBJ2-7; TRBD1, as called in the table, went unchecked against the DNA. TRBV1 is designated a pseudogene. The CDR3 contains 22 residues. As DNA, the CDR3 is TGCACCAGCAGCCAAGATCCCAAAACCCCGGAATATACTGGCGGACACTTCTACGAGCAGTACTTC. Its protein product is CTSSQDPKTPEYTGGHFYEQYF.

On this clone: Distinct nucleotide sequences in the sample also encode this CDR3. The CDR3 DNA follows: TGTGCCAGCAGTTTAGGCCAGGGAAATTCACCCCTCCACTTT. It yields the protein CASSLGQGNSPLHF. This sequence joins TRBV28 and TRBJ1-6, with D maybe TRBD1 (5 bases). The CDR3 contains 14 residues. Deletions cut 2 bases from V and 7 bases from J, with 9 bases between. Germline V CDR1 and CDR2: MDHEN, SYDVKM.

The chain has TRBV7-2 and TRBJ2-4; D gene uncertain. V was clipped by 7 bases and J by 2 bases, with 15 bases between them. The CDR3 consists of 15 residues. Germline V CDR1 and CDR2: SGHTA, FQGNSA. This CDR3 is CASTQAPATKNIQYF. DNA of the CDR3: TGTGCCAGCACCCAGGCGCCGGCCACCAAAAACATTCAGTACTTC.

Points on this clone: Other DNA sequences from this sample encode an identical CDR3 as well. The chain is built from TRBV7-2 and TRBJ2-5; D remains ambiguous. CDR1 SGHTA and CDR2 FQGNSA come from the germline V gene. The V gene lost 1 base and the J gene lost 1 base, with 7 bases spanning the gap. This CDR3 is 14 amino acids long. In nucleotides, the CDR3 is TGTGCCAGCAGCTTAGTCAGCGTCCAAGAGACCCAGTACTTC. Residues: CASSLVSVQETQYF.

The rearrangement uses TRBV28 and TRBJ2-2, with 10 bases fitting TRBD2. CDR1 and CDR2 from the germline V gene are MDHEN and SYDVKM. This CDR3 is built from 18 residues. After removal of 3 bases from V and 5 bases from J, the junction contained 12 bases not matched to a gene. The CDR3 nucleotides are TGTGCCAGCAGTTTTGGAAGGGCTAGCGGGAGATGGACCGGGGAGCTGTTTTTT. Translating it yields CASSFGRASGRWTGELFF.

The chain has TRBV3-1 (or the pseudogene TRBV3-2) and TRBJ1-4, with D possibly being TRBD1 (5 bases). CDR1 is LGHDT and CDR2 is YNNKEL in the germline V gene (reference sequence). Trimming stripped 5 bases from V and 7 bases from J, with 17 bases between. CDR3 length equals 15 residues. The DNA of the CDR3 is TGTGCCAGCAGCTGGTTCACGGACACCGCTGAAAAACTGTTTTTT. It yields the protein CASSWFTDTAEKLFF.

This chain connects TRBV29-1 to TRBJ2-1, with 12 bases identical to TRBD2. The CDR3 contains 16 residues. Germline loops: CDR1 SQVTM, CDR2 ANQGSEA. The V and J ends lost 4 bases and 6 bases, in that order; junction bases with no gene match: 10. The CDR3 protein is CSVGDLAGGGVNEQFF. CDR3 nucleotides: TGCAGCGTTGGGGACCTAGCGGGAGGGGGGGTCAATGAGCAGTTCTTC.

The chain combines TRBV3-1 (or the pseudogene TRBV3-2) with TRBJ1-5; maybe TRBD1 (5 bases). V gave up 4 bases and J gave up 7 bases, with 14 bases separating them. Germline V gene lookup returns CDR1 LGHDT and CDR2 YNNKEL (reference sequence). This CDR3 region has 14 residues. The CDR3 sequence is CASSPGTLDQPQHF. The DNA for the CDR3 is TGTGCCAGCAGCCCGGGGACTCTGGACCAGCCCCAGCATTTT.

V is TRBV5-5 and J is TRBJ2-7; TRBD2 is a possible D gene (6 bases). The germline V gene encodes CDR1 SGHKS and CDR2 YYEKEE (reference sequence). Trimming cost V 5 bases and J 2 bases, with 17 bases left between them. The CDR3 runs 15 residues. DNA for the CDR3: TGTGCCAGCAGTGGCGGCGGCGGGGAGACCTACGAGCAGTACTTC. Translated, it gives CASSGGGGETYEQYF.

The chain recombines TRBV25-1 with TRBJ2-7; D gene uncertain. Looked up from germline, CDR1 is MGHDK and CDR2 is SYGVNS. V lost 4 bases and J lost 0, with 10 bases in between. This CDR3 has 14 amino acids. CDR3 bases: TGTGCCAGCAGTGCCAGGCTGAGCTCCTACGAGCAGTACTTC. Protein product: CASSARLSSYEQYF.

The chain couples TRBV10-3 to TRBJ1-1; TRBD1 matches 8 bases. J lost 0 bases, V lost 7 bases, and 7 bases had no gene match. CDR3 size: 15 residues. Per germline, CDR1 ENHRY and CDR2 SYGVKD. The CDR3 protein is CAITEGTGMNTEAFF. DNA of the CDR3: TGTGCCATCACCGAGGGGACAGGAATGAACACTGAAGCTTTCTTT.

The chain carries TRBV3-1 (or the pseudogene TRBV3-2) and TRBJ2-1; possible D gene TRBD2, 6 bases. This CDR3 region has 15 residues. CDR1 is LGHDT, CDR2 YNNKEL, per germline (reference sequence). V lost 1 base and J 3 bases, leaving 10 bases between the germline ends. CDR3 DNA: TGTGCCAGCAGCCAAGGGAGGGCCATCTACAATGAGCAGTTCTTC. Its translation: CASSQGRAIYNEQFF.

The V gene is TRBV7-2, the J gene TRBJ2-1; perhaps TRBD2 as D (5 bases). This CDR3 is 15 amino acids long. Germline V gene data show CDR1 as SGHTA and CDR2 as FQGNSA. The ends were cut back, 1 base at V and 0 bases at J, with 7 bases in the middle. This chain's CDR3 is CASSLDGDSYNEQFF. CDR3 coding DNA: TGTGCCAGCAGCTTAGACGGGGACTCCTACAATGAGCAGTTCTTC. Using reference TRBV7-2 and TRBJ2-1 for the parts outside the CDR3, the full variable domain is GAGVSQSPSNKVTEKGKDVELRCDPISGHTALYWYRQSLGQGLEFLIYFQGNSAPDKSGLPSDRFSAERTGGSVSTLTIQRTQQEDSAVYLCASSLDGDSYNEQFFGPGTRLTVL.

The chain carries TRBV27 and TRBJ1-1, with 7 bases lining up with TRBD1. The CDR3 is made up of 13 amino acids. Germline-derived CDR1 and CDR2 are MNHEY and SMNVEV (reference sequence). Trimming took 3 bases from V and 4 from J; bases not matched to a gene: 2. The CDR3 spells CASSLTGSTEAFF. In nucleotides, the CDR3 is TGTGCCAGCAGTTTGACAGGGAGCACTGAAGCTTTCTTT.

The V and J genes are TRBV7-2 and TRBJ2-2; 8 nucleotides line up with TRBD2. V gave up 3 bases and J gave up 1 base; unmatched junction bases: 1. The CDR3 runs to 15 residues. The germline V gene has CDR1 SGHTA and CDR2 FQGNSA. CDR3 in DNA: TGTGCCAGCAGCTTTACTAGCGGGAACACCGGGGAGCTGTTTTTT. Translation: CASSFTSGNTGELFF.